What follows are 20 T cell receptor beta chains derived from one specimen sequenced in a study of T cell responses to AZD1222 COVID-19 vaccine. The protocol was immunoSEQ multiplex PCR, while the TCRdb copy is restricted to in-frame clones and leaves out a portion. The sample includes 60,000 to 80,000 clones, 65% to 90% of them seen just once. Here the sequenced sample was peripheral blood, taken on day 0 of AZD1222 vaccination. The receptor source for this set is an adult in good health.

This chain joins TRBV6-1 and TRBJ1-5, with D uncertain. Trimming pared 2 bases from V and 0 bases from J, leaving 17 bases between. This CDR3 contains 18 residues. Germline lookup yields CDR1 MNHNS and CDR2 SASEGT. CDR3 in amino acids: CASSEKRRRSDSNQPQHF. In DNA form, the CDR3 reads TGTGCCAGCAGTGAAAAGCGGCGTCGGAGCGATAGCAATCAGCCCCAGCATTTT.

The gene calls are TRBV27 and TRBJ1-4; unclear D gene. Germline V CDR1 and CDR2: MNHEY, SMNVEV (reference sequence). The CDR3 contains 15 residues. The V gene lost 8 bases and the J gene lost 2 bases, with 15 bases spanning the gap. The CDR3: CASGSELLTNEKLFF. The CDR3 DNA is TGTGCCAGCGGTTCGGAGTTACTTACTAATGAAAAACTGTTTTTT.

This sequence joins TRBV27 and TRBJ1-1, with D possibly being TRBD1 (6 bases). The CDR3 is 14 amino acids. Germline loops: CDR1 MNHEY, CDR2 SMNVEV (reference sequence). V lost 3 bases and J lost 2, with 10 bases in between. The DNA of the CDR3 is TGTGCCAGCAGTTTTGGCAGGGGCAACACTGAAGCTTTCTTT. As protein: CASSFGRGNTEAFF.

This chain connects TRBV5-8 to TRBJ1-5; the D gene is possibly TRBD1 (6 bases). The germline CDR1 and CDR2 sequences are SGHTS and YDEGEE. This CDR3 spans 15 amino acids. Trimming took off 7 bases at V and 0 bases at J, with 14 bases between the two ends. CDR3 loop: CASGGGDYSNQPQHF. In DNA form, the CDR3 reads TGTGCCAGCGGTGGGGGCGATTATAGCAATCAGCCCCAGCATTTT.

The chain's CDR3 is CASSFNSGNRAYEQYF. The CDR3 DNA follows: TGTGCCAGCAGCTTCAATTCAGGGAATAGGGCCTACGAGCAGTACTTC. The V and J genes are TRBV7-9 and TRBJ2-7; possibly TRBD1 for D (5 bases). CDR1 and CDR2 from the germline V gene are SEHNR and FQNEAQ (reference sequence). The V end lost 3 bases, the J end lost 2 bases, and 17 bases lay between the germline ends. The CDR3 extends over 16 amino acids.

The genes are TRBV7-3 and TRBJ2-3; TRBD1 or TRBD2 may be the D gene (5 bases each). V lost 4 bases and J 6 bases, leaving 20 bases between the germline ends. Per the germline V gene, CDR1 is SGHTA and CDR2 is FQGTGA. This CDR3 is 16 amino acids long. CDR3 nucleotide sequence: TGTGCCAGCAGCTCAACAACCTCGGGACGGACGGATACGCAGTATTTT. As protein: CASSSTTSGRTDTQYF.

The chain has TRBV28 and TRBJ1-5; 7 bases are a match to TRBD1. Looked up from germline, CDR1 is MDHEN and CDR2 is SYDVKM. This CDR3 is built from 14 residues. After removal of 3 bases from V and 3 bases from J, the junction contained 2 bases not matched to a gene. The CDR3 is CASSLGQFNQPQHF. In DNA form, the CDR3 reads TGTGCCAGCAGTTTGGGACAGTTCAATCAGCCCCAGCATTTT. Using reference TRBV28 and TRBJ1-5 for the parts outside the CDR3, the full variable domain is DVKVTQSSRYLVKRTGEKVFLECVQDMDHENMFWYRQDPGLGLRLIYFSYDVKMKEKGDIPEGYSVSREKKERFSLILESASTNQTSMYLCASSLGQFNQPQHFGDGTRLSIL.

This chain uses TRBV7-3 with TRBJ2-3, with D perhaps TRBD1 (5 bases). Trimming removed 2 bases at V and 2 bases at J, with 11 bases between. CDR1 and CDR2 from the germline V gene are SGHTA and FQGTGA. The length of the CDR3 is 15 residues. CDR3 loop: CASSLDTGPTDTQYF. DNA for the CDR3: TGTGCCAGCAGCTTAGATACAGGACCCACAGATACGCAGTATTTT.

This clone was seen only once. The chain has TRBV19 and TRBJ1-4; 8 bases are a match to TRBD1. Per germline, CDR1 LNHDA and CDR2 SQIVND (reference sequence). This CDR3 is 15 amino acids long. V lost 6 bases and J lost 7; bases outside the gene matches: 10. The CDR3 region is CASRRTGTGSEKLFF. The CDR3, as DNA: TGTGCCAGTAGAAGGACCGGGACAGGAAGTGAAAAACTGTTTTTT.

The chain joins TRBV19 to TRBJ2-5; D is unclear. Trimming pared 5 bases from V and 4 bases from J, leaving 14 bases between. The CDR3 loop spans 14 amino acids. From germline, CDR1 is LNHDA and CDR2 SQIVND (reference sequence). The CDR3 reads CASSRSDVAETQYF. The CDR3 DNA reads TGTGCCAGTAGTCGGTCGGACGTCGCAGAGACCCAGTACTTC.

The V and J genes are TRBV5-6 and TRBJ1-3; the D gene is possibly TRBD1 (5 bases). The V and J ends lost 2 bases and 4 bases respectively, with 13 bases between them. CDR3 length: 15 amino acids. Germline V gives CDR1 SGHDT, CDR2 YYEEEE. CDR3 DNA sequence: TGTGCCAGCAGCTTAGGCAGGGTGGCAGGAAACACCATATATTTT. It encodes CASSLGRVAGNTIYF.

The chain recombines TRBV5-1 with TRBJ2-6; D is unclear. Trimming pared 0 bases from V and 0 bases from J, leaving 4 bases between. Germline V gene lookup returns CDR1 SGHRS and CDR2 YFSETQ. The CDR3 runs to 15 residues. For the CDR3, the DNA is TGCGCCAGCAGCTTGGACATCTCTGGGGCCAACGTCCTGACTTTC. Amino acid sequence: CASSLDISGANVLTF.

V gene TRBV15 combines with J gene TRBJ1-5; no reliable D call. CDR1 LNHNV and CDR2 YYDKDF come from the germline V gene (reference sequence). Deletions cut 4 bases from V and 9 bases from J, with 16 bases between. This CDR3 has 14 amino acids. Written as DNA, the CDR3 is TGTGCCACCAGCAATAAAGGCAGCCTAGGGCCCCAGCATTTT. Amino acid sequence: CATSNKGSLGPQHF.

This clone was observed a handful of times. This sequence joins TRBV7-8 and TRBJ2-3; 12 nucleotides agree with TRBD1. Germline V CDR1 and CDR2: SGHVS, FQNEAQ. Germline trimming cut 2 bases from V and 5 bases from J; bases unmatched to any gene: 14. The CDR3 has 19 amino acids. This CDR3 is CASSLRSRQGQGAQDTQYF. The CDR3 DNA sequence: TGTGCCAGCAGCTTAAGGTCTCGGCAGGGACAGGGGGCGCAAGATACGCAGTATTTT.

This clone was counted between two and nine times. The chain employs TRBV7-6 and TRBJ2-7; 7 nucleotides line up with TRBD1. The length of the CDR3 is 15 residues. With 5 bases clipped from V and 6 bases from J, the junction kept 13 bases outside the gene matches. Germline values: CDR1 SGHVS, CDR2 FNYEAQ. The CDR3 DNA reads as TGTGCCAGCAGCGGGTACAGGGGTAGGAACGGCGAGCAGTACTTC. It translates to CASSGYRGRNGEQYF.

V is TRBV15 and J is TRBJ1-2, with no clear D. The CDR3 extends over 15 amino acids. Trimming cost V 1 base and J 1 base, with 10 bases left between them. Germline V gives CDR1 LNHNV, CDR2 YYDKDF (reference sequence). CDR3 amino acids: CATSRVETRNYGYTF. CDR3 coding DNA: TGTGCCACCAGCAGAGTCGAAACCCGTAACTATGGCTACACCTTC.

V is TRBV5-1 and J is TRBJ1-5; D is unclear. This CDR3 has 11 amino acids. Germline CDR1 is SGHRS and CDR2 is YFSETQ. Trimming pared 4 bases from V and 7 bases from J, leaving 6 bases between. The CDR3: CASSPVQPQHF. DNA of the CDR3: TGCGCCAGCAGCCCGGTCCAGCCCCAGCATTTT.

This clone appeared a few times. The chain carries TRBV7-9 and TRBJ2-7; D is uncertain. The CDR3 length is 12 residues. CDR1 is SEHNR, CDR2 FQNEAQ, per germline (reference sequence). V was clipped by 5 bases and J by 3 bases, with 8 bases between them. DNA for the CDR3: TGTGCCAGCAGCCCCCAGGACTACGAGCAGTACTTC. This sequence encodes CASSPQDYEQYF.

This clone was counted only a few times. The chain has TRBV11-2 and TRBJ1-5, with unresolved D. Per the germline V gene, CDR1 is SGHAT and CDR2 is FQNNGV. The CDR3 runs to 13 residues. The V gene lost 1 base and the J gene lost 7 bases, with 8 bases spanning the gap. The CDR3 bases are TGTGCCAGCAGCTTAGGGCAGTCACAGCCCCAGCATTTT. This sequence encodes CASSLGQSQPQHF.

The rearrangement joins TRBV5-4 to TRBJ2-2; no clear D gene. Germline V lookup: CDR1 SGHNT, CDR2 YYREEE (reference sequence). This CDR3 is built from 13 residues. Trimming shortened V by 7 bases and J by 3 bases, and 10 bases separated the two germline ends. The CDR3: CASGTEHTGELFF. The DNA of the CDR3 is TGTGCCAGCGGCACAGAACACACCGGGGAGCTGTTTTTT.